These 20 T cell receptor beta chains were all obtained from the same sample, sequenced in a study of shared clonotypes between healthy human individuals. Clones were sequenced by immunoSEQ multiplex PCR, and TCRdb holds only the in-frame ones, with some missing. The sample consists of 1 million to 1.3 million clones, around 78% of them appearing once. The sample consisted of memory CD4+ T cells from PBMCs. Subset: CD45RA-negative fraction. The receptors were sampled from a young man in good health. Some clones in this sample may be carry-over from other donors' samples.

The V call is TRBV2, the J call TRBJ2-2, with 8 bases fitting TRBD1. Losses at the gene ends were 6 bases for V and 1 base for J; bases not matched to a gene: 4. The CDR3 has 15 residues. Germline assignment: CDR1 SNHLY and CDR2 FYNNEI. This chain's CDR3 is CASRVGTGNTGELFF. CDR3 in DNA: TGTGCCAGCAGAGTCGGGACAGGGAACACCGGGGAGCTGTTTTTT.

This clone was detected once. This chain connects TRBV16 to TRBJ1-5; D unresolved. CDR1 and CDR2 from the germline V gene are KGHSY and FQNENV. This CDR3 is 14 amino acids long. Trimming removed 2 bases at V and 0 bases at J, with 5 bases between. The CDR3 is CASSQRNSNQPQHF. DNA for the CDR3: TGTGCCAGCAGCCAACGAAATAGCAATCAGCCCCAGCATTTT.

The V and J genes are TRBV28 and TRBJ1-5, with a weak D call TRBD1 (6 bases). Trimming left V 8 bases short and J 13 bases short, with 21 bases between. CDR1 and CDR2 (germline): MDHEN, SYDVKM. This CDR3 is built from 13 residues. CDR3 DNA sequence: TGTGCCAGCGAACCAGAGCCTCGGACAGATCAGCATTTT. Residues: CASEPEPRTDQHF. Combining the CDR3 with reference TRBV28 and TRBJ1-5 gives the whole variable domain DVKVTQSSRYLVKRTGEKVFLECVQDMDHENMFWYRQDPGLGLRLIYFSYDVKMKEKGDIPEGYSVSREKKERFSLILESASTNQTSMYLCASEPEPRTDQHFGDGTRLSIL.

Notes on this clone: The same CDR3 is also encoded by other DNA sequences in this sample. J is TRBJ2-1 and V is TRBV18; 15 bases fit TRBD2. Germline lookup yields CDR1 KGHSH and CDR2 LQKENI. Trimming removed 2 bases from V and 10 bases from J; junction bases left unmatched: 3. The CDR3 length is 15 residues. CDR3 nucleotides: TGTGCCAGCTCACCAACAGGGACTAGCGGGAGGGAGCAGTTCTTC. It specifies CASSPTGTSGREQFF. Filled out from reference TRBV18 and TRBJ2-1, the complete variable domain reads NAGVMQNPRHLVRRRGQEARLRCSPMKGHSHVYWYRQLPEEGLKFMVYLQKENIIDESGMPKERFSAEFPKEGPSILRIQQVVRGDSAAYFCASSPTGTSGREQFFGPGTRLTVL.

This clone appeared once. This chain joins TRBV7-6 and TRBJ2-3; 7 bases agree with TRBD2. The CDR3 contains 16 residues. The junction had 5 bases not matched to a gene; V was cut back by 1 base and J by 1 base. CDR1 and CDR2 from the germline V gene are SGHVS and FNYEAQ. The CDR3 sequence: CASSLGSSGGTDTQYF. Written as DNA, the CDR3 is TGTGCCAGCAGCTTAGGCTCGAGCGGGGGCACAGATACGCAGTATTTT.

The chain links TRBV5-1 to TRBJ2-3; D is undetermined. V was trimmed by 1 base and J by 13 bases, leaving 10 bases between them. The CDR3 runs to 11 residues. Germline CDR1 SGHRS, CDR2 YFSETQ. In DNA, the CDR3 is TGCGCCAGCAGCTTGACTGGAGATGAGTATTTT. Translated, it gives CASSLTGDEYF.

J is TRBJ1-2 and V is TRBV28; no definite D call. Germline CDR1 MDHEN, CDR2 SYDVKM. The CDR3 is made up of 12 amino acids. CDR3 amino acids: CENRHPPYGYTF. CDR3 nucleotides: TGTGAGAACCGACATCCCCCCTATGGCTACACCTTC.

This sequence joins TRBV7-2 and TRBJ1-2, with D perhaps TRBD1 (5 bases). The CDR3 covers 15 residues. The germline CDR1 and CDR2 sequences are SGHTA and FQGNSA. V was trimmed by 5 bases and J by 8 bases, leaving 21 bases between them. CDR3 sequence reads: CASSPSLDRGSGYTF. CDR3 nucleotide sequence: TGTGCCAGCAGCCCAAGCCTCGACCGGGGGTCAGGCTACACCTTC.

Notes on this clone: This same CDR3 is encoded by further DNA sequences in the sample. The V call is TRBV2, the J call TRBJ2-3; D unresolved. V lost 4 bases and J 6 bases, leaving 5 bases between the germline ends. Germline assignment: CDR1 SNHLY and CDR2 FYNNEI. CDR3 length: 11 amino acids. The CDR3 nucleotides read TGTGCCAGCAGTGCCACGGATACGCAGTATTTT. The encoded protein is CASSATDTQYF.

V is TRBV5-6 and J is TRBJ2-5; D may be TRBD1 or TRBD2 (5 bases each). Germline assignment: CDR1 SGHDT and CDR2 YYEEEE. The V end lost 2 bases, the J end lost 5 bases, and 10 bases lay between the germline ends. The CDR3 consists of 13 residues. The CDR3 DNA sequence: TGTGCCAGCAGCTTAGAGGGGTCGGAGACCCAGTACTTC. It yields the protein CASSLEGSETQYF.

The CDR3 nucleotides are TGTGCCAGCAGGCCGCCTAGCGGGTACACAGATACGCAGTATTTT. This codes for CASRPPSGYTDTQYF. The chain recombines TRBV27 with TRBJ2-3, with 8 bases fitting TRBD2. V lost 6 bases to trimming and J lost 2 bases; unmatched junction nucleotides: 7. This CDR3 spans 15 amino acids. Looked up from germline, CDR1 is MNHEY and CDR2 is SMNVEV (reference sequence).

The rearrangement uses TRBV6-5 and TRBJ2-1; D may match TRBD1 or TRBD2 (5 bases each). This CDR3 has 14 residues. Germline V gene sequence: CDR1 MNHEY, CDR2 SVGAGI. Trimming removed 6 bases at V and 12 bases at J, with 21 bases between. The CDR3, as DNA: TGTGCCAGCAGACCCCCGGGACGGGTCGATGGGCAGTTCTTC. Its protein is CASRPPGRVDGQFF.

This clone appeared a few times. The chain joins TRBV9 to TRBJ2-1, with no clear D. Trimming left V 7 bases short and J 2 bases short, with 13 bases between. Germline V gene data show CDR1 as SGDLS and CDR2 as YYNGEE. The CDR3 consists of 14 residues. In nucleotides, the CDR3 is TGTGCCAGCTCCCGTCGGGCGGCCTACAATGAGCAGTTCTTC. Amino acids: CASSRRAAYNEQFF.

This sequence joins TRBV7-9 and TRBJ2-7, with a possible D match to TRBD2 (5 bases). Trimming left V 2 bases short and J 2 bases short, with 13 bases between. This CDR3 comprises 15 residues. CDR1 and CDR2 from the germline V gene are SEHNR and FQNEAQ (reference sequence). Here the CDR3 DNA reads TGTGCCAGCAGCTTAACGGGCAGAGGGCCCTACGAGCAGTACTTC. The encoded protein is CASSLTGRGPYEQYF.

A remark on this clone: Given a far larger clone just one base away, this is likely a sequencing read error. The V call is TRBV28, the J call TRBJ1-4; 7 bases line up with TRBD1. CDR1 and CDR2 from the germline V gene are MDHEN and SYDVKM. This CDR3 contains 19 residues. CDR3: CAGSLWRGTALTANEKLFF. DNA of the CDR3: TGTGCCGGCAGTTTATGGAGAGGGACAGCCCTTACGGCTAATGAAAAACTGTTTTTT.

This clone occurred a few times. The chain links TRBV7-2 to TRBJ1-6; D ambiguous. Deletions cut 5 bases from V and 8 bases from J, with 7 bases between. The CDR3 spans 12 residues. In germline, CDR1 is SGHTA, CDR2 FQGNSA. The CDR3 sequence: CASSHLYSPLHF. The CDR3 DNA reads TGTGCCAGCAGCCATCTTTATTCACCCCTCCACTTT.

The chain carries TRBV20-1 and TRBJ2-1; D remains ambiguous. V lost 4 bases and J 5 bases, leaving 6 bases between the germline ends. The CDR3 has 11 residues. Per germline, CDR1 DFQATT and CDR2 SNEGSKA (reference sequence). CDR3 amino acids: CSAMGNNEQFF. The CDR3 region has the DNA TGCAGTGCTATGGGGAACAATGAGCAGTTCTTC.

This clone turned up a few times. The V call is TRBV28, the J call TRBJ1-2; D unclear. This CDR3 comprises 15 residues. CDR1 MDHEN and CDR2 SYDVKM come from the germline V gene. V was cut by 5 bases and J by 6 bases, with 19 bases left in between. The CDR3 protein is CASSTRTVAQHGYTF. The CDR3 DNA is TGTGCCAGCAGTACCAGGACGGTGGCTCAGCATGGCTACACCTTC.

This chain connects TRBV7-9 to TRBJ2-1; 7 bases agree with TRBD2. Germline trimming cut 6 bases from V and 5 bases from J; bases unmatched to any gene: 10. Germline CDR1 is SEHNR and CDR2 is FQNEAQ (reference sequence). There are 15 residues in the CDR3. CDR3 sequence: CASRSGLGRHNEQFF. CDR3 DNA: TGTGCCAGCAGATCCGGACTAGGACGCCACAATGAGCAGTTCTTC.

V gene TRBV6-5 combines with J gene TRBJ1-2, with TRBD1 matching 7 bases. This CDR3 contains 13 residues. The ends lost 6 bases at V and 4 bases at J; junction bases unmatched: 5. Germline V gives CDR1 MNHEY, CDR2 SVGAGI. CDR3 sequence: CASRRDSSYGYTF. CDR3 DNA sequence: TGTGCCAGCAGGAGGGACAGCAGCTATGGCTACACCTTC.